Following are 24 T cell receptor beta chains from one sample sequenced in a study of PD-1 blockade in mismatch repair-deficient tumors. Assay: immunoSEQ multiplex PCR; the TCRdb copy retains only in-frame clones and omits some. The sample includes 120,000 or so clones, 85% to 90% of them seen just once. The sequenced sample was peripheral blood, obtained 44 weeks after starting pembrolizumab. These receptors all come from an adult with mismatch repair-deficient cancer.

V gene TRBV19 combines with J gene TRBJ2-3; D unclear. The CDR3 is 12 amino acids. Germline CDR1 and CDR2: LNHDA and SQIVND (reference sequence). Trimming shortened V by 5 bases and J by 5 bases, and 8 bases separated the two germline ends. The chain's CDR3 is CASSYSQDTQYF. Here the CDR3 DNA reads TGTGCCAGTAGTTACAGCCAAGATACGCAGTATTTT.

The rearrangement uses TRBV19 and TRBJ2-4, with TRBD2 identical over 9 bases. V was pared by 3 bases and J by 5 bases, with 8 bases of the junction left unmatched. Germline assignment: CDR1 LNHDA and CDR2 SQIVND (reference sequence). The CDR3 sequence is 16 residues long. The CDR3 DNA reads TGTGCCAGTAGTATTTACGGGCGGGAGGGGGAAAACATTCAGTACTTC. Protein sequence: CASSIYGREGENIQYF.

Written as DNA, the CDR3 is TGTGCCAGCAGCTTCGAGGGAGGGAACACCGGGGAGCTGTTTTTT. Translation: CASSFEGGNTGELFF. The rearrangement uses TRBV7-6 and TRBJ2-2, with D perhaps matching TRBD2 (6 bases). The CDR3 spans 15 residues. In germline, CDR1 is SGHVS, CDR2 FNYEAQ. V was cut by 3 bases and J by 1 base, with 9 bases left in between.

The chain joins TRBV28 to TRBJ2-7; no clear D gene. V lost 6 bases and J 4 bases, leaving 16 bases between the germline ends. Germline V gene lookup returns CDR1 MDHEN and CDR2 SYDVKM. The CDR3 spans 14 residues. This CDR3 reads CASSPLFVRYEQYF. CDR3 DNA sequence: TGTGCCAGCAGCCCATTGTTCGTTCGATACGAGCAGTACTTC.

J is TRBJ2-1 and V is TRBV4-3; 11 positions match TRBD1. This CDR3 is built from 15 residues. The germline gives CDR1 LGHNA, CDR2 YSLEER. V shed 5 bases and J 3 bases; nucleotides not matched to a gene: 3. The CDR3 spells CASSSGTGGYNEQFF. The CDR3 nucleotides are TGCGCCAGCAGCTCAGGGACAGGGGGCTACAATGAGCAGTTCTTC.

The V gene is TRBV4-2, the J gene TRBJ2-2; 7 positions agree with TRBD2. The V and J ends lost 6 bases and 0 bases, in that order; junction bases with no gene match: 7. The CDR3 has 16 amino acids. CDR1 and CDR2 (germline): LGHNA, YNFKEQ. This CDR3 reads CASSYQRDSNTGELFF. The CDR3 DNA is TGTGCCAGCAGTTACCAGCGGGATTCGAACACCGGGGAGCTGTTTTTT.

The chain couples TRBV4-3 to TRBJ2-5; the D gene is possibly TRBD2 (5 bases). The V gene lost 0 bases and the J gene lost 5 bases, with 7 bases spanning the gap. This CDR3 comprises 13 residues. Germline values: CDR1 LGHNA, CDR2 YSLEER. DNA for the CDR3: TGCGCCAGCAGCCAAGAGGCGGGCGAGACCCAGTACTTC. Protein: CASSQEAGETQYF.

V usage is TRBV27 and J usage is TRBJ2-1; possibly TRBD2 for D (6 bases). The germline V and J ends were trimmed by 5 bases and 2 bases, with 19 bases remaining between them. Germline V gene lookup returns CDR1 MNHEY and CDR2 SMNVEV (reference sequence). This CDR3 is built from 17 residues. The DNA of the CDR3 is TGTGCCAGCAGTAAAGGGACTCCCATTTCTCCCTACAATGAGCAGTTCTTC. This codes for CASSKGTPISPYNEQFF.

This sequence joins TRBV6-5 and TRBJ2-7; TRBD2 matches 10 bases. Germline V gives CDR1 MNHEY, CDR2 SVGAGI. This CDR3 comprises 15 residues. V lost 0 bases, J lost 6 bases, and 5 bases stayed unmatched. The CDR3 DNA reads as TGTGCCAGCAGTTACTCTCTAGCGGGAGTGTTCGAGCAGTACTTC. Translated: CASSYSLAGVFEQYF.

The V and J genes are TRBV7-6 and TRBJ2-3; D unresolved. Germline V gives CDR1 SGHVS, CDR2 FNYEAQ. There are 15 residues in the CDR3. The ends were cut back, 0 bases at V and 4 bases at J, with 11 bases in the middle. The CDR3 DNA is TGTGCCAGCAGCTTAGCAGGTGGTCTCGCAGATACGCAGTATTTT. It translates to CASSLAGGLADTQYF.

The CDR3 loop reads CASSLPRDTQTQFF. CDR3 coding DNA: TGTGCCAGCAGTTTACCCAGGGATACCCAAACCCAGTTCTTC. This rearrangement joins TRBV7-9 to TRBJ2-1; tentatively, D is TRBD1 (5 bases). Per the germline V gene, CDR1 is SEHNR and CDR2 is FQNEAQ (reference sequence). V dropped 6 bases and J dropped 13 bases, with 22 bases sitting between them. The CDR3 is 14 amino acids.

This clone has only one observation. This chain uses TRBV5-1 with TRBJ2-3; D is undetermined. V lost 3 bases to trimming and J lost 1 base, with 12 bases between them. The CDR3 length is 15 residues. Germline lookup yields CDR1 SGHRS and CDR2 YFSETQ. The chain's CDR3 is CASSWSPLGTDTQYF. Written as DNA, the CDR3 is TGCGCCAGCAGCTGGAGCCCATTGGGCACAGATACGCAGTATTTT.

This rearrangement joins TRBV27 to TRBJ2-1, with TRBD2 matching over 13 bases. With V trimmed by 4 bases and J by 8 bases, 23 bases remained unmatched. The CDR3 contains 21 residues. In germline, CDR1 is MNHEY, CDR2 SMNVEV (reference sequence). CDR3 in amino acids: CASSSPEGLAGRRTSIDEQFF. In DNA, the CDR3 is TGTGCCAGCAGTTCACCCGAGGGACTAGCGGGACGACGTACCAGTATCGATGAGCAGTTCTTC.

The chain carries TRBV6-5 and TRBJ1-1; TRBD1 matches 8 bases. Germline lookup yields CDR1 MNHEY and CDR2 SVGAGI. This CDR3 is built from 15 residues. After removal of 5 bases from V and 1 base from J, the junction contained 6 bases not matched to a gene. CDR3 amino acids: CASSTGQGENTEAFF. Here the CDR3 DNA reads TGTGCCAGCAGTACAGGACAGGGAGAGAACACTGAAGCTTTCTTT.

This clone has a handful of counts. The chain's CDR3 is CASSPRQQNTEAFF. DNA for the CDR3: TGTGCCAGCAGCCCTCGACAACAGAACACTGAAGCTTTCTTT. The gene calls are TRBV11-3 and TRBJ1-1; no reliable D call. The V end lost 5 bases, the J end lost 1 base, and 11 bases lay between the germline ends. This CDR3 is built from 14 residues. Germline V CDR1 and CDR2: SGHNT, YENEEA.

This clone showed up just a few times. CDR3 bases: TGTGCCAGTGGGGGGAATAGCAATCAGCCCCAGCATTTT. It encodes CASGGNSNQPQHF. The chain combines TRBV28 with TRBJ1-5; a possible D gene is TRBD1 (5 bases). Between the trimmed V and J ends, which lost 9 bases and 0 bases, there was a span of 9 bases. This CDR3 is built from 13 residues. Germline CDR1 is MDHEN and CDR2 is SYDVKM.

The chain joins TRBV29-1 to TRBJ2-1; 7 bases are shared with TRBD2. Germline CDR1 SQVTM, CDR2 ANQGSEA. The CDR3 is made up of 15 amino acids. After removal of 4 bases from V and 4 bases from J, the junction contained 10 bases not matched to a gene. In DNA form, the CDR3 reads TGCAGCGTTGCCCCCGGGAGGCGCGTTTACAATGAGCAGTTCTTC. Its protein is CSVAPGRRVYNEQFF.

The chain is built from TRBV29-1 and TRBJ1-1; TRBD1 agrees at 7 bases. The trim removed 2 bases at V and 10 bases at J, leaving 19 bases unmatched. CDR1 SQVTM and CDR2 ANQGSEA come from the germline V gene. The CDR3 contains 16 residues. The CDR3 loop is CSVEPRGKQGDPRAFF. CDR3 nucleotide sequence: TGCAGCGTTGAACCGCGGGGCAAGCAGGGGGATCCTAGAGCTTTCTTT.

This clone was seen only once. Here the CDR3 DNA reads TGTGCCAGCAGCTTAAGGCGGGAGACAGATACGCAGTATTTT. Its translation is CASSLRRETDTQYF. This chain connects TRBV7-9 to TRBJ2-3; 7 nucleotides align to TRBD2. Trimming at V came to 2 bases and at J to 3 bases, leaving 2 bases not matched to a gene. CDR1 is SEHNR and CDR2 is FQNEAQ in the germline V gene (reference sequence). The CDR3 sequence is 14 residues long.

In this sample, this clone turned up a few times. V usage is TRBV19 and J usage is TRBJ2-2; 9 nucleotides agree with TRBD1. Germline-derived CDR1 and CDR2 are LNHDA and SQIVND (reference sequence). The CDR3 length is 16 residues. V was clipped by 3 bases and J by 4 bases; unmatched bases: 6. The CDR3 DNA is TGTGCCAGTAGTATCCCCGGGACAGGGTTCACCGGGGAGCTGTTTTTT. This translates into CASSIPGTGFTGELFF.

The J gene is TRBJ2-3, the V gene TRBV15, with D possibly matching TRBD2 (9 bases). This CDR3 region has 23 residues. V was cut by 1 base and J by 2 bases, with 34 bases left in between. CDR1 is LNHNV and CDR2 is YYDKDF in the germline V gene (reference sequence). Here the CDR3 reads CATSRAAGQGFPSGISTTDTQYF. The CDR3 DNA sequence: TGTGCCACCAGCAGAGCTGCCGGACAGGGTTTTCCTAGCGGGATCTCGACCACAGATACGCAGTATTTT. Variable domain in full (rest from reference TRBV15 and TRBJ2-3): DAMVIQNPRYQVTQFGKPVTLSCSQTLNHNVMYWYQQKSSQAPKLLFHYYDKDFNNEADTPDNFQSRRPNTSFCFLDIRSPGLGDTAMYLCATSRAAGQGFPSGISTTDTQYFGPGTRLTVL.

The rearrangement links TRBV29-1 to TRBJ2-7; D remains ambiguous. The CDR3 extends over 13 amino acids. The V end lost 6 bases, the J end lost 1 base, and 13 bases lay between the germline ends. CDR1 is SQVTM, CDR2 ANQGSEA, per germline. The CDR3 bases are TGCAGCGTCGAATTTGGGCCATCCTACGAGCAGTACTTC. This sequence encodes CSVEFGPSYEQYF.

Details on this clone: The same CDR3 also results from other DNA sequences found in this sample. The CDR3 protein is CASRWDRGNNEQFF. The CDR3 DNA reads TGTGCCAGCAGGTGGGACAGGGGGAACAATGAGCAGTTCTTC. The chain employs TRBV27 and TRBJ2-1; 11 bases line up with TRBD1. Germline-derived CDR1 and CDR2 are MNHEY and SMNVEV (reference sequence). The CDR3 totals 14 residues. V dropped 6 bases and J dropped 5; count of bases not matched to a gene: 3.

This clone came up many times. The CDR3 bases are TGTGCCAGCAGCTTAGTGCCAGACGAAAAACTGTTTTTT. This translates into CASSLVPDEKLFF. This chain links TRBV2 with TRBJ1-4; D not certain. From germline, CDR1 is SNHLY and CDR2 FYNNEI. This CDR3 spans 13 amino acids. Trimming left V 6 bases short and J 8 bases short, with 13 bases between.